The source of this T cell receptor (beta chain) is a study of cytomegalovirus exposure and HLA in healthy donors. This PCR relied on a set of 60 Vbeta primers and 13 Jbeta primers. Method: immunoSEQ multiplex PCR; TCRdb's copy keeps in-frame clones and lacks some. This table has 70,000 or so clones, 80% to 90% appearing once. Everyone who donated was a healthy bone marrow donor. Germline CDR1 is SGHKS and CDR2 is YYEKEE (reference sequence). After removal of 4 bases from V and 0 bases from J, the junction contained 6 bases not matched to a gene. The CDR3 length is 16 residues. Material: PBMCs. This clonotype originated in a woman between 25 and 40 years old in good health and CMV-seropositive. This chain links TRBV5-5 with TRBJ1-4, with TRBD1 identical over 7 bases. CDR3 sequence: CASSNTGVTTNEKLFF. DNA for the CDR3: TGTGCCAGCAGCAACACAGGGGTTACAACTAATGAAAAACTGTTTTTT.